The clone carrying this TCR beta chain was seen more than once but under ten times. This may arise from a read error, as a much more abundant clone is one base away. CDR3 length: 15 amino acids. Germline lookup yields CDR1 MNHEY and CDR2 SMNVEV (reference sequence). With V trimmed by 6 bases and J by 4 bases, 11 bases remained unmatched. The sample belongs to a study of T cells in Graves' hyperthyroidism and ophthalmopathy. Amplified TCR beta CDR3 regions derived from RNA transcripts. The HTBI set primed first-round TCR CDR3 RT-PCR. Each CDR3 protein gets one entry after TCRdb re-called the multiplex PCR reads with MiXCR. The profile shows around 350,000 distinct CDR3 sequences, about 20% of them singletons.

Sequenced material: blood. The receptor's source is a young woman with Graves' hyperthyroidism. This chain connects TRBV27 to TRBJ1-1; 7 positions match TRBD1. The CDR3 nucleotides read TGTGCCAGCAGCTCGAGTACAGGGGCCACCACTGAAGCTTTCTTT. It translates to CASSSSTGATTEAFF.